The next 18 T cell receptor beta chains were all read from a single sample in a study of cytomegalovirus exposure and HLA in healthy donors. The PCR ran on 60 Vbeta and 13 Jbeta primers. The repertoire was sequenced with immunoSEQ multiplex PCR; TCRdb's copy has only in-frame clones and lacks some. Found here are about 140,000 clones, 78% of them singletons; the top ten hold 2.5% to 3.5%. Sequenced: PBMCs. These receptors were collected from a male donor in good health and CMV-seronegative.

This chain connects TRBV7-2 to TRBJ2-1; 8 positions match TRBD2. V gave up 8 bases and J gave up 10 bases; unmatched junction bases: 22. The CDR3 is 17 amino acids. Germline CDR1 is SGHTA and CDR2 is FQGNSA. CDR3 region: CASSRKSFGLAEGEQFF. CDR3 sequence (DNA): TGTGCCAGCTCCCGGAAATCCTTTGGACTAGCAGAGGGCGAGCAGTTCTTC.

The chain is built from TRBV30 and TRBJ2-3; TRBD2 agrees at 7 bases. V gave up 4 bases and J gave up 1 base; unmatched junction bases: 5. CDR1 and CDR2 (germline): GTSNPN, SVGIG (reference sequence). This CDR3 is 14 amino acids long. The CDR3 region has the DNA TGTGCCTGGAAAGTTACTAGCGGCACAGATACGCAGTATTTT. Its protein is CAWKVTSGTDTQYF.

DNA of the CDR3: TGTGCCTGGAGTGTGGGGGCGCCCCAGCATTTT. It codes for CAWSVGAPQHF. This chain joins TRBV30 and TRBJ1-5; a weak D match, TRBD1 (6 bases). This CDR3 has 11 residues. The germline V and J ends were trimmed by 0 bases and 9 bases, with 6 bases remaining between them. Germline V gene lookup returns CDR1 GTSNPN and CDR2 SVGIG (reference sequence).

The rearrangement links TRBV4-3 to TRBJ2-4; TRBD1 agrees at 11 bases. Trimming cost V 4 bases and J 5 bases; bases outside gene matches: 7. Germline loops: CDR1 LGHNA, CDR2 YSLEER. This CDR3 has 16 residues. The CDR3 here is CASSREDRGRQNIQYF. The CDR3 DNA reads as TGCGCCAGCAGCCGGGAGGACAGGGGGCGCCAAAACATTCAGTACTTC.

This clone appeared a single time. V usage is TRBV12-5 and J usage is TRBJ2-7; D is unclear. V lost 4 bases to trimming and J lost 4 bases, with 5 bases between them. Per germline, CDR1 LGHNT and CDR2 FRNRAP. This CDR3 has 11 amino acids. In DNA, the CDR3 is TGTGCTAGTGGTTCCATTTACGAGCAGTACTTC. Protein: CASGSIYEQYF. The complete variable domain, with remaining parts taken from reference TRBV12-5 and TRBJ2-7, reads DARVTQTPRHKVTEMGQEVTMRCQPILGHNTVFWYRQTMMQGLELLAYFRNRAPLDDSGMPKDRFSAEMPDATLATLKIQPSEPRDSAVYFCASGSIYEQYFGPGTRLTVT.

This rearrangement joins TRBV30 to TRBJ2-7; D not resolved. V was trimmed by 0 bases and J by 3 bases, leaving 6 bases between them. This CDR3 has 12 residues. Germline CDR1 reads GTSNPN; CDR2 reads SVGIG (reference sequence). The CDR3 DNA reads TGTGCCTGGAGTGTACAGTTCTACGAGCAGTACTTC. Translating gives CAWSVQFYEQYF.

The rearrangement uses TRBV5-1 and TRBJ2-7; tentative D call: TRBD2 (5 bases). The V end was cut by 0 bases, the J end by 4 bases, with 14 bases between. The CDR3 is made up of 15 amino acids. In germline, CDR1 is SGHRS, CDR2 YFSETQ. The CDR3 region is CASSLVRGMVYEQYF. CDR3 DNA: TGCGCCAGCAGCTTGGTTCGGGGAATGGTTTACGAGCAGTACTTC.

The genes are TRBV5-1 and TRBJ1-1, with 9 bases lining up with TRBD1. The CDR3 contains 15 residues. CDR1 and CDR2 (germline): SGHRS, YFSETQ. V dropped 4 bases and J dropped 1; count of bases not matched to a gene: 5. This chain's CDR3 is CASSRTGVWNTEAFF. As DNA, the CDR3 is TGCGCCAGCAGCCGGACAGGGGTCTGGAACACTGAAGCTTTCTTT.

This clone was counted between two and nine times. The rearrangement links TRBV5-5 to TRBJ2-2; possible D gene TRBD2, 6 bases. This CDR3 contains 15 residues. Germline loops: CDR1 SGHKS, CDR2 YYEKEE (reference sequence). Trimming left V 0 bases short and J 5 bases short, with 11 bases between. CDR3 bases: TGTGCCAGCAGCTTGGACAGCCGGGGGACCGGGGAGCTGTTTTTT. This translates into CASSLDSRGTGELFF.

This clone showed up just once. The CDR3 region has the DNA TGTGCCAGCAGCCCCTGGCAGGGGGGCAATGAGCAGTTCTTC. This sequence encodes CASSPWQGGNEQFF. J is TRBJ2-1 and V is TRBV6-5, with a possible D match to TRBD1 (7 bases). Germline CDR1 reads MNHEY; CDR2 reads SVGAGI. The ends were cut back, 6 bases at V and 6 bases at J, with 15 bases in the middle. The CDR3 has 14 residues.

The V call is TRBV27, the J call TRBJ2-7, with D uncertain. Trimming removed 6 bases from V and 1 base from J, with 13 bases in between. The germline CDR1 and CDR2 sequences are MNHEY and SMNVEV (reference sequence). CDR3 size: 14 residues. The CDR3 protein is CASREVSLSYEQYF. CDR3 coding DNA: TGTGCCAGCAGAGAGGTGTCACTATCCTACGAGCAGTACTTC.

This sequence joins TRBV4-2 and TRBJ2-7; D is possibly TRBD2 (6 bases). Germline loops: CDR1 LGHNA, CDR2 YNFKEQ. V shed 0 bases and J shed 1 base, with 13 bases lying between them. The CDR3 is 16 residues long. CDR3 residues: CASSQDRGSSSYEQYF. The CDR3 DNA reads TGTGCCAGCAGCCAAGATCGGGGGAGTTCGTCCTACGAGCAGTACTTC.

The rearrangement links TRBV7-8 to TRBJ2-2; D is unclear. CDR1 is SGHVS and CDR2 is FQNEAQ in the germline V gene. V lost 1 base to trimming and J lost 4 bases, with 4 bases between them. The CDR3 totals 13 residues. CDR3 bases: TGTGCCAGCAGCTTAGTCAGCACCGGGGAGCTGTTTTTT. The encoded protein is CASSLVSTGELFF.

This clone has only a few counts. The chain links TRBV4-1 to TRBJ1-1; D may be TRBD1 (5 bases). Germline CDR1 and CDR2: MGHRA and YSYEKL. V was trimmed by 0 bases and J by 7 bases, leaving 12 bases between them. There are 14 residues in the CDR3. CDR3 DNA: TGCGCCAGCAGCCAAGAAGACAGAACCTTTGAAGCTTTCTTT. Protein product: CASSQEDRTFEAFF.

As to this clone: Other DNA sequences in this specimen translate into the identical CDR3. The chain is built from TRBV9 and TRBJ2-1; no definite D call. The CDR3 contains 13 residues. V lost 0 bases, J lost 4 bases, and 5 bases lay in between. The germline V gene encodes CDR1 SGDLS and CDR2 YYNGEE. CDR3 amino acids: CASSVARYNEQFF. The CDR3 DNA sequence: TGTGCCAGCAGCGTAGCTAGGTACAATGAGCAGTTCTTC. Full variable domain (outside the CDR3, taken from reference TRBV9 and TRBJ2-1): DSGVTQTPKHLITATGQRVTLRCSPRSGDLSVYWYQQSLDQGLQFLIQYYNGEERAKGNILERFSAQQFPDLHSELNLSSLELGDSALYFCASSVARYNEQFFGPGTRLTVL.

This clone was seen more than once but under ten times. The genes are TRBV5-7 and TRBJ2-1; 12 bases are shared with TRBD2. TRBV5-7 is treated as an ORF (open reading frame) with a function not yet certain. Trimming took 0 bases from V and 8 from J; bases not matched to a gene: 6. This CDR3 contains 16 residues. The CDR3 loop reads CASSLVASGRGDEQFF. The DNA of the CDR3 is TGTGCCAGCAGCTTGGTGGCTAGCGGGAGGGGCGATGAGCAGTTCTTC.

The gene calls are TRBV4-2 and TRBJ2-2; TRBD2 agrees at 10 bases. CDR1 is LGHNA and CDR2 is YNFKEQ in the germline V gene. Trimming at V came to 0 bases and at J to 8 bases, leaving 9 bases not matched to a gene. The CDR3 has 17 residues. CDR3 bases: TGTGCCAGCAGCCAAGAATTAGCGGGAGGAGTTTCTGGGGAGCTGTTTTTT. Amino acid sequence: CASSQELAGGVSGELFF.

This clone has just a few counts. This chain joins TRBV6-6 and TRBJ1-3; D call uncertain. The CDR3 has 12 amino acids. V lost 6 bases and J lost 1, with 4 bases in between. Germline V gives CDR1 MNHNY, CDR2 SVGAGI (reference sequence). The CDR3, as DNA: TGTGCCAGCAGCCCTTCTGGAAACACCATATATTTT. The encoded protein is CASSPSGNTIYF.